This T cell receptor (beta chain) is from a study of regulatory T cells in long-lasting Graves disease (dated by TCRdb to the early 2020s). Describing the broader study: In the newly diagnosed Graves' disease group, patients had been taking antithyroid drugs for less than 3 months. A total of approximately 35 samples underwent TCR sequencing: about 13 from persistent and about 20 from newly diagnosed Graves' disease patients. The study was conducted in China and was registered as a clinical trial. Patients with persistent Graves' disease were compared with patients with newly diagnosed Graves' disease using TCR sequencing and RNA sequencing of peripheral blood.

Per the publication, the time point label means: newly diagnosed GD, antithyroid drugs for less than 3 months. RNA was extracted from PBMCs in TRIzol for both TCR sequencing and RNA sequencing. The diagnosis of Graves' disease was made according to American Thyroid Association guidelines. The patients came from an endocrinology department in Xi'an, China. From each patient, about 8.9 milliliters of peripheral blood was collected into an EDTA anticoagulant tube. PBMCs were isolated by Ficoll Paque Plus density gradient separation without further T cell sorting. An Agilent 2100 Bioanalyzer and agarose gel were used to check RNA quality, while a NanoDrop 2000 measured RNA concentration. Summary of the overall study and its limitations: Only the TCR beta chain was sequenced and analyzed. Peripheral blood alone was examined, since thyroid tissue, which constituted the primary lesion, could not be accessed. Compared with newly diagnosed patients, persistent Graves' disease patients had lower TCR Shannon entropy and fewer highly expanded clones, which suggests clonal expansion. Persistent disease showed preferential use of TRBV28, TRBJ1-2 and TRBJ2-5, whereas newly diagnosed disease favored TRBV20-1 and TRBJ2-1. Patients with persistent disease shared more public clonotypes (approximately 2,500) than newly diagnosed patients did (roughly 970). The small sample size was acknowledged by the authors as a limitation that may reduce accuracy.

Library construction relied on multiplex PCR. These reads were obtained on an Illumina HiSeq 4000. CDR3 regions were amplified by Arm-PCR with iRepertoire HTBI primers to construct TCR beta libraries. PCR products were gel purified before sequencing. From the authors' description of their analysis: Gene usage analysis of CDR3 amino acid clonotypes used the 60 to 75 TRBV and 14 TRBJ segments found across samples. COPE and FqMerger were used to merge filtered high-quality paired reads into contigs. BLAST was used to align contigs to IMGT TRBV, TRBD and TRBJ reference genes, and CDR3 was defined according to IMGT. Clonotypes above 0.1% frequency were classified as highly expanded clones. Shannon entropy was used to measure repertoire diversity, and the Gini coefficient was used to measure V-J evenness. Clonotypes shared by more than one individual were considered public. TCRdb cleaned the public reads at Q25 with fastp, built clones with MiXCR and kept in-frame beta chains. Rows merge per CDR3 protein into single entries with the most common DNA and genes. The V and J calls reflect TCRdb's pipeline rather than the authors' work. The sample table holds roughly 520,000 distinct CDR3 sequences, of which 9.5% to 15% were seen once. The ten largest clonotypes hold roughly 8.9% of the sample.

This clonotype was recorded a few times. The specificity of this receptor is unknown. Per-base quality was not reported, and no clone a single base away is much larger than it. V is cut by 3 bases and J by 4 bases, and the space between the germline ends is 20 bases. CDR1 and CDR2, per the germline V gene, are SGDLS and YYNGEE. Spanning cysteine to phenylalanine, the CDR3 consists of 16 amino acids. Only the CDR3 DNA is retained, 48 bases long and in frame from the first base. Another study also made use of these data, one on T cells in Graves' hyperthyroidism and ophthalmopathy. That second publication adds: A patient counted as having stable Graves' hyperthyroidism if no progression to ophthalmopathy occurred over 18 months of follow-up. Hyperthyroidism patients were aged 18 to 65 years and newly diagnosed, with disease duration of less than 2 months. Any patient with an uncontrolled infection, another autoimmune disease, pregnancy or lactation was excluded. Clinical symptoms, serum thyroxine and TRAb, thyroid ultrasound, and orbital computed tomography formed the basis for the diagnoses. The TCR CDR3 was subjected to a first round of RT-PCR using the HTBI primer set and the Qiagen OneStep RT-PCR kit. Most expanded thyroid clonotypes (frequency above 0.001) were also detected in blood, suggesting blood repertoires may reflect thyroid immune responses. Ophthalmopathy was separated from stable hyperthyroidism by a 13 V-J signature model, with just over 85% sensitivity and 81% to 82% specificity obtained in cross-validation and 80%/75% obtained in testing. In validation, the model predicted progression to ophthalmopathy a median of about 5.9 months before onset, with about 71% sensitivity and roughly 77% specificity. To identify TCR V-J signatures that set the groups apart, the researchers used a discovery cohort of about a hundred patients, made up of 40 to 45 with Graves' ophthalmopathy and 57 with stable Graves' hyperthyroidism. An independent validation cohort of 18 to 20 hyperthyroidism patients and some 15 patients who later progressed to ophthalmopathy tested prospective prediction of ophthalmopathy. The roughly 94 discovery patients were randomly split 7:3 into training and test sets. The study also compared thyroid tissue and blood T-cell repertoires from five or six Graves' hyperthyroidism patients. After blood sampling, hyperthyroidism patients were treated with methimazole at a starting dose of 30 mg daily, and ophthalmopathy patients were treated with high-dose intravenous methylprednisolone. Libraries were constructed in a second round of multiplex PCR, after which size selection and purification were performed. The libraries were sequenced on an Illumina HiSeq2000 using paired-end 100 bp reads. SOAPnuke was used to process the raw data, with reads discarded if the reads contained adapters or uncalled bases, had a mean Phred below 15, or lacked an exact constant-primer or identifier match. COPE v1.2.5 was used to merge the high-quality paired reads, and each unique nucleotide sequence was defined as a clonotype. Clonotypes were aligned to IMGT TRBV, TRBD and TRBJ reference segments using MiTCR v1.1. Analysis was restricted to V-J combinations with a frequency above 0.0001, which covered 99.2% of repertoires. A TCS score was defined as the ratio of F50 (clonal expansion) to E x V (chaos), with BLOSUM62-based TCRdist applied between CDR3 peptides within each V-J. Welch's t-statistics and random forest reduced around 550 V-J features to 10 to 15, which were used in a naive Bayes classifier (R e1071). No statistical method was used to set the sample size in advance, and investigators knew the group allocation. The paper describes TCR Vbeta CDR3 sequencing of 120 to 150 peripheral blood samples, made up of 43 ophthalmopathy patients, over 70 hyperthyroidism patients and some 17 progressor patients.

This specimen consisted of peripheral blood mononuclear cells (PBMCs), obtained at new diagnosis, from a patient treated with antithyroid drugs. Recombination connected TRBV9 to TRBJ2-7; the D region possibly corresponds to TRBD1 (5 bases align). This TCR was sampled from a woman between 25 and 40 years old with Graves disease. Donor details come from another sample of the same person, matched by shared clones. The base sequence is TGTGCCAGCAGCGCAGTGGATAGGGGTCCGCCTTACGAGCAGTACTTC. Translated, it gives CASSAVDRGPPYEQYF.